The 25 T cell receptor beta chains listed next were all sequenced from one sample in a study of T cell responses to AZD1222 COVID-19 vaccine. Profiled with immunoSEQ multiplex PCR; TCRdb holds only in-frame clones, not every one. The sample lists more than 95,000 clones, about 90% occurring once. The specimen was peripheral blood, collected on day 0 of AZD1222 vaccination. These receptors all stem from an adult in good health.

This clone was observed a single time. The chain uses TRBV5-6 and TRBJ1-1; a possible D gene is TRBD1 (5 bases). V was cut by 4 bases and J by 4 bases, with 14 bases left in between. The germline V gene encodes CDR1 SGHDT and CDR2 YYEEEE. The CDR3 covers 14 residues. CDR3 DNA sequence: TGTGCCAGCAGCACAGGTCGGAGGGGCACTGAAGCTTTCTTT. This translates into CASSTGRRGTEAFF.

This clone was seen just once. The chain carries TRBV7-9 and TRBJ2-1, with 8 bases identical to TRBD2. Germline CDR1 reads SEHNR; CDR2 reads FQNEAQ (reference sequence). V shed 6 bases and J 8 bases; nucleotides not matched to a gene: 3. The CDR3 contains 12 residues. The CDR3 DNA follows: TGTGCCAGCAGACCACTAGCGGATGAGCAGTTCTTC. The encoded protein is CASRPLADEQFF.

This sequence joins TRBV5-5 and TRBJ1-5, with 7 bases lining up with TRBD1. CDR3 length: 15 amino acids. CDR1 and CDR2 (germline): SGHKS, YYEKEE (reference sequence). Unmatched junction bases numbered 8, after V lost 4 bases and J lost 4 bases. CDR3 amino acids: CASSPLHRGNQPQHF. For the CDR3, the DNA is TGTGCCAGCAGCCCCCTCCACAGGGGTAATCAGCCCCAGCATTTT.

This chain links TRBV9 with TRBJ1-6; D gene unclear. This CDR3 has 14 residues. Germline CDR1 is SGDLS and CDR2 is YYNGEE. V shed 0 bases and J shed 9 bases, with 10 bases lying between them. In DNA form, the CDR3 reads TGTGCCAGCAGCGTAGAGGGAGAAGGTTCACCCCTCCACTTT. It is translated as CASSVEGEGSPLHF.

There are a few counts of this clone. J is TRBJ1-5 and V is TRBV4-1, with 7 bases matching TRBD1. Germline loops: CDR1 MGHRA, CDR2 YSYEKL. The V segment lost 3 bases and the J segment 3 bases; nucleotides outside the gene matches: 8. This CDR3 contains 16 residues. CDR3 in amino acids: CASSQGTENHNQPQHF. CDR3 bases: TGCGCCAGCAGCCAGGGGACAGAAAATCACAATCAGCCCCAGCATTTT.

The chain uses TRBV7-2 and TRBJ2-3, with 7 bases aligning to TRBD2. The germline gives CDR1 SGHTA, CDR2 FQGNSA. The J segment lost 4 bases and the V segment lost 4 bases, leaving 8 bases of the junction unmatched. The CDR3 has 15 residues. In nucleotides, the CDR3 is TGTGCCAGCAGCTCCTCCGGGACTACCGCAGATACGCAGTATTTT. This gives the protein CASSSSGTTADTQYF.

On this clone: The junction differs from germline at one of its ends, possibly a read error. The chain uses TRBV5-4 and TRBJ1-2; TRBD1 might be the D (5 bases). This CDR3 is 14 amino acids long. Germline V gives CDR1 SGHNT, CDR2 YYREEE (reference sequence). The CDR3 here is CASSLAGREMVVAF. In nucleotides, the CDR3 is TGTGCCAGCAGCTTGGCAGGGCGGGAGATGGTTGTGGCCTTC.

J is TRBJ2-7 and V is TRBV6-1, with 7 nucleotides matching TRBD2. V lost 2 bases and J lost 2; bases outside the gene matches: 6. The CDR3 totals 15 residues. Germline V CDR1 and CDR2: MNHNS, SASEGT. The CDR3 reads CASSESLAAAYEQYF. The CDR3 DNA is TGTGCCAGCAGTGAAAGTCTAGCGGCAGCCTACGAGCAGTACTTC.

The J gene is TRBJ2-7, the V gene TRBV7-3, with D tentatively TRBD2 (6 bases). V was pared by 5 bases and J by 7 bases, with 12 bases between. Germline lookup yields CDR1 SGHTA and CDR2 FQGTGA. The CDR3 contains 12 residues. CDR3 residues: CASSPPRGEQYF. The CDR3 DNA follows: TGTGCCAGCAGCCCCCCACGGGGGGAGCAGTACTTC.

The V and J genes are TRBV6-5 and TRBJ1-2; no clear D. CDR3 length equals 11 residues. Germline V gives CDR1 MNHEY, CDR2 SVGAGI. V lost 6 bases and J 8 bases, leaving 10 bases between the germline ends. CDR3 protein: CASSRGLGYTF. CDR3 DNA sequence: TGTGCCAGCAGCCGTGGGTTGGGCTACACCTTC.

This clone was found once. This rearrangement joins TRBV11-2 to TRBJ2-7; TRBD2 matches at 10 bases. The CDR3 contains 14 residues. Germline V gene sequence: CDR1 SGHAT, CDR2 FQNNGV. V lost 5 bases to trimming and J lost 4 bases; unmatched junction nucleotides: 5. CDR3 DNA: TGTGCCAGCAGCATACCGGGACTAGCGTACGAGCAGTACTTC. Translating gives CASSIPGLAYEQYF.

This clone is a singleton in its sample. The V and J genes are TRBV4-2 and TRBJ2-2; tentative D call: TRBD2 (5 bases). The V gene lost 3 bases and the J gene lost 4 bases, with 12 bases spanning the gap. CDR1 LGHNA and CDR2 YNFKEQ come from the germline V gene. This CDR3 region has 15 residues. CDR3 amino acids: CASSHNSVATGELFF. DNA of the CDR3: TGTGCCAGCAGCCACAATAGCGTAGCCACCGGGGAGCTGTTTTTT.

The chain is built from TRBV11-2 and TRBJ2-5, with 8 positions matching TRBD1. Germline V CDR1 and CDR2: SGHAT, FQNNGV. The V segment lost 3 bases and the J segment 5 bases; nucleotides outside the gene matches: 8. CDR3 length: 15 residues. CDR3 DNA: TGTGCCAGCAGCTTTGGACAGGGAAGGATGGAGACCCAGTACTTC. As protein: CASSFGQGRMETQYF.

The V and J genes are TRBV10-3 and TRBJ2-7; a possible D gene is TRBD1 (6 bases). CDR3 length equals 13 residues. Looked up from germline, CDR1 is ENHRY and CDR2 is SYGVKD. Between the trimmed V and J ends, which lost 6 bases and 3 bases, there was a span of 12 bases. The CDR3 is CAIRPGHGYEQYF. CDR3 coding DNA: TGTGCCATCAGACCGGGACACGGCTACGAGCAGTACTTC.

The chain recombines TRBV9 with TRBJ2-2; 10 bases align to TRBD2. J lost 4 bases, V lost 0 bases, and 6 bases had no gene match. The germline CDR1 and CDR2 sequences are SGDLS and YYNGEE. This CDR3 has 17 amino acids. CDR3 coding DNA: TGTGCCAGCAGCGTAGATGCTAGCGGGAGCCCCACCGGGGAGCTGTTTTTT. Residues: CASSVDASGSPTGELFF.

The J gene is TRBJ2-3, the V gene TRBV10-1; 9 nucleotides line up with TRBD1. V dropped 3 bases and J dropped 5; count of bases not matched to a gene: 6. Germline-derived CDR1 and CDR2 are WNHNN and SYGVQD (reference sequence). This CDR3 region has 15 residues. The CDR3 is CASSDWGTGKDTQYF. DNA of the CDR3: TGCGCCAGCAGTGATTGGGGGACAGGGAAAGATACGCAGTATTTT.

Only one count was recorded for this clone. This chain links TRBV5-5 with TRBJ2-5; 7 positions agree with TRBD2. The ends lost 1 base at V and 1 base at J; junction bases unmatched: 10. This CDR3 has 17 residues. Looked up from germline, CDR1 is SGHKS and CDR2 is YYEKEE (reference sequence). The CDR3 protein is CASSLWASGSFQETQYF. CDR3 DNA: TGTGCCAGCAGCTTGTGGGCTAGCGGATCTTTCCAAGAGACCCAGTACTTC.

This chain joins TRBV18 and TRBJ2-1; tentatively, D is TRBD1 (5 bases). The germline V gene has CDR1 KGHSH and CDR2 LQKENI. The CDR3 spans 13 residues. V was clipped by 6 bases and J by 9 bases, with 15 bases between them. For the CDR3, the DNA is TGTGCCAGCTCTCTTCAGGGTAGTGGTGAGCAGTTCTTC. As protein: CASSLQGSGEQFF.

The rearrangement links TRBV2 to TRBJ1-3; no definite D call. Germline V gene sequence: CDR1 SNHLY, CDR2 FYNNEI. The length of the CDR3 is 12 residues. The V gene lost 8 bases and the J gene lost 4 bases, with 9 bases spanning the gap. The CDR3 protein is CASLLGGNTIYF. The CDR3 bases are TGTGCCAGCCTACTAGGGGGAAACACCATATATTTT.

The J gene is TRBJ2-4, the V gene TRBV7-6, with TRBD1 matching over 9 bases. Germline CDR1 is SGHVS and CDR2 is FNYEAQ. The CDR3 is 15 residues long. Trimming at V came to 1 base and at J to 7 bases, leaving 5 bases not matched to a gene. The DNA for the CDR3 is TGTGCCAGCAGCTTAGGGGACAGGGTGAACAACATTCAGTACTTC. Its translation is CASSLGDRVNNIQYF.

The chain combines TRBV6-1 with TRBJ1-4, with a possible D match to TRBD1 (6 bases). The V end was cut by 4 bases, the J end by 7 bases, with 22 bases between. Germline V lookup: CDR1 MNHNS, CDR2 SASEGT. This CDR3 has 17 amino acids. Written as DNA, the CDR3 is TGTGCCAGCAGTGTCGGGTACGGGCAGGGGTTTTTTGAAAAACTGTTTTTT. This encodes CASSVGYGQGFFEKLFF.

V gene TRBV6-5 combines with J gene TRBJ1-4; no definite D call. Germline CDR1 MNHEY, CDR2 SVGAGI. Trimming shortened V by 0 bases and J by 10 bases, and 12 bases separated the two germline ends. This CDR3 has 14 residues. The CDR3 region is CASSYSNGVAKLFF. The CDR3 coding sequence is TGTGCCAGCAGTTACTCGAATGGCGTCGCAAAACTGTTTTTT.

The chain is built from TRBV24-1 and TRBJ2-7; TRBD2 agrees at 13 bases. Germline V CDR1 and CDR2: KGHDR, SFDVKD. This CDR3 region has 16 residues. V was clipped by 3 bases and J by 6 bases; unmatched bases: 7. The CDR3 region is CATSDPGTSGNSEQYF. Written as DNA, the CDR3 is TGTGCCACCAGTGATCCCGGGACTAGCGGGAACTCCGAGCAGTACTTC.

J is TRBJ2-2 and V is TRBV3-1 (or the pseudogene TRBV3-2); D assignment may be TRBD1 or TRBD2 (5 bases each). Trimming pared 1 base from V and 5 bases from J, leaving 11 bases between. Germline V gives CDR1 LGHDT, CDR2 YNNKEL (reference sequence). The CDR3 is made up of 15 amino acids. The DNA for the CDR3 is TGTGCCAGCAGCCAAGGTTTATGGGGGACCGGGGAGCTGTTTTTT. Translation: CASSQGLWGTGELFF.

The chain uses TRBV28 and TRBJ1-4, with a tentative D call TRBD1 (6 bases). Germline lookup yields CDR1 MDHEN and CDR2 SYDVKM. V was clipped by 6 bases and J by 7 bases, with 15 bases between them. This CDR3 region has 14 residues. The CDR3 coding sequence is TGTGCCAGCAGCATACAGGGATTGGGTGAAAAACTGTTTTTT. Translated, it gives CASSIQGLGEKLFF.